This T cell receptor (beta chain) was identified in a study of cytomegalovirus exposure and HLA in healthy donors. V dropped 1 base and J dropped 5 bases, with 11 bases sitting between them. The CDR3 length is 14 residues. Germline-derived CDR1 and CDR2 are MNHEY and SMNVEV (reference sequence). Comments on this clone: Its antigen remains unknown.

Findings and caveats of the study: Later analysis demonstrated an association between a missense DCLRE1C variant and TCR beta V- and J-gene trimming.

With 60 Vbeta and 13 Jbeta primers, the PCR was carried out. The protocol was immunoSEQ multiplex PCR, while the TCRdb copy is restricted to in-frame clones and leaves out a portion. This repertoire shows roughly 120,000 clones, roughly 70% found once; its top ten account for over 1.5%. This receptor was obtained from a young woman in good health and CMV-seronegative. The chain carries TRBV27 and TRBJ1-1; weak D call: TRBD1 (6 bases). The sequencing sample was made of PBMCs. CDR3 amino acids: CASSLLGANTEAFF. The CDR3 bases are TGTGCCAGCAGTTTATTGGGGGCCAATACTGAAGCTTTCTTT.